The sample holds a few counts of the clone carrying this T cell receptor (beta chain). Its cognate antigen is unknown. Systemic immunosuppression or autoimmune disease history was grounds to exclude patients. Germline-derived CDR1 and CDR2 are SGHVS and FNYEAQ. The CDR3 is 13 amino acids. V lost 3 bases, J lost 2 bases, and 7 bases lay in between. This record comes from a study of OX40 agonist ivuxolimab in advanced cancers. Overall study context: All patients had ivuxolimab intravenously every 2 weeks at 0.01 to 10 mg/kg.

Findings and limits, study-wide: CD8+ T cells were the subset that, on average, had more expanded clones than CD4+. Clonal expansion by week 6 occurred in CD4+ and CD8+ blood T cells (at 0.1 to 3.0 mg/kg).

Generated by immunoSEQ multiplex PCR, the TCRdb table keeps only in-frame clones and is missing some. Found here are roughly 62,000 clones, approximately 81% of them singletons; the top ten hold 4%. The genes are TRBV7-6 and TRBJ2-5; D unresolved. The sequence came from an adult with an advanced solid tumor such as melanoma, head and neck, liver or kidney cancer. This specimen was CD4+ or CD8+ T cells sorted from blood, taken in a trial of the OX40 agonist ivuxolimab. As DNA, the CDR3 is TGTGCCAGCAGCTTTACCTTACAAGAGACCCAGTACTTC. Protein sequence: CASSFTLQETQYF.